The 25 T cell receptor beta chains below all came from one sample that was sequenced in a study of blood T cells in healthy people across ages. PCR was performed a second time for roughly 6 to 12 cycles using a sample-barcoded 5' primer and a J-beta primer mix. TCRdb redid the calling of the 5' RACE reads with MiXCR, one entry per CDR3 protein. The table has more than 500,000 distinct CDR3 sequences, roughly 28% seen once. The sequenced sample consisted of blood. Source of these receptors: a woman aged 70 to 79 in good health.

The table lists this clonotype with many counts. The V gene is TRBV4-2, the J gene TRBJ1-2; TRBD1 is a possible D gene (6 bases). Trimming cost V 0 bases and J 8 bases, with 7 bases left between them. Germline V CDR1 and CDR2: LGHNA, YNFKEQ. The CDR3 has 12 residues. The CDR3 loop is CASSQEGGGYTF. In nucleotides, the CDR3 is TGTGCCAGCAGCCAAGAAGGGGGGGGCTACACCTTC.

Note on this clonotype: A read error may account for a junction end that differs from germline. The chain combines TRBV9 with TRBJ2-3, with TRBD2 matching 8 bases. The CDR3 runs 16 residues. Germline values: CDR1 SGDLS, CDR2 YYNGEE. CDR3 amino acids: CASSVGLVGSTHTQYF. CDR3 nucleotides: TGTGCCAGCAGCGTGGGACTAGTGGGAAGCACACATACGCAGTATTTT.

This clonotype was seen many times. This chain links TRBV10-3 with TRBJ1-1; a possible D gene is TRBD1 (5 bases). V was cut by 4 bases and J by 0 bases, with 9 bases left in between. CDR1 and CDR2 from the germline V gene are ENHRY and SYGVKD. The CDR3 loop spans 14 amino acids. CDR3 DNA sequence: TGTGCCATCAGTGTAGAGGGGCTGAACACTGAAGCTTTCTTT. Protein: CAISVEGLNTEAFF.

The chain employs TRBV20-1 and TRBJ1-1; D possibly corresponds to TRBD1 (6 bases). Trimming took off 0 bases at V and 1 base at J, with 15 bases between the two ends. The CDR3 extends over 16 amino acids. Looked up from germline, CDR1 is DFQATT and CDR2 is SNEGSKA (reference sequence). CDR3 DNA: TGCAGTGCTAGAGATCGAGGGGGGGCGAGGAACACTGAAGCTTTCTTT. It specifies CSARDRGGARNTEAFF.

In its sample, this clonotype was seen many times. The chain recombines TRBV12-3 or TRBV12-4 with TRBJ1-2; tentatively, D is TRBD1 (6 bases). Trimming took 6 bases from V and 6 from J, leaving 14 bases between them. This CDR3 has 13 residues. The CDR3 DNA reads TGTGCCAGCAGGCGAGGGGGTGGAGATGGCTACACCTTC. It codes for CASRRGGGDGYTF.

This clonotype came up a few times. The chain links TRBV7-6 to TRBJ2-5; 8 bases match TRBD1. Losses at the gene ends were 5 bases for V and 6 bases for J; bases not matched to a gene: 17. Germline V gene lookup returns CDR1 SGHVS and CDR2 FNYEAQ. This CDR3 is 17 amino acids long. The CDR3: CASSKAPPDRGRKTQYF. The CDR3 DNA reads TGTGCCAGCAGCAAGGCGCCCCCCGACAGGGGAAGGAAGACCCAGTACTTC.

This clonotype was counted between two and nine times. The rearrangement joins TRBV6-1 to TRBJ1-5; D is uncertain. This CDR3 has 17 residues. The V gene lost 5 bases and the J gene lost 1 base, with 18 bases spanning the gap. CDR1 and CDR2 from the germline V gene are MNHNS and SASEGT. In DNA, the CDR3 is TGTGCCAGCAGTCTCAGGACGGGGTATATGAGCAATCAGCCCCAGCATTTT. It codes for CASSLRTGYMSNQPQHF.

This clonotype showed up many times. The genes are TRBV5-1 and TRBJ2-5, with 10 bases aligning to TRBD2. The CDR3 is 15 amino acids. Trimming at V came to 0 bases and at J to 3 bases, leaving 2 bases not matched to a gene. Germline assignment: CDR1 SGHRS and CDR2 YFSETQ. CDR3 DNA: TGCGCCAGCAGCTTGGCCGGGACTAGCGAAGAGACCCAGTACTTC. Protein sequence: CASSLAGTSEETQYF.

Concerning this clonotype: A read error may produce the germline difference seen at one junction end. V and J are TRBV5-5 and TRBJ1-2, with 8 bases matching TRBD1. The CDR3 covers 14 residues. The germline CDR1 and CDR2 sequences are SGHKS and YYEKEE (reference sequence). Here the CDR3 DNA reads TGTGCCGGCAGCCGGACAGGGCCTAACTATGGCTACACCTTC. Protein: CAGSRTGPNYGYTF.

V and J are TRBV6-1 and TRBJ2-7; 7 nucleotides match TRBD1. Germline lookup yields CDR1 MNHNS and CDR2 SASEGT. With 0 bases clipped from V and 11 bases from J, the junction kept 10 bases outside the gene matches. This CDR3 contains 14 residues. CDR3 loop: CASSEAHPPGGEYF. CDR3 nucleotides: TGTGCCAGCAGTGAAGCTCACCCCCCAGGGGGAGAGTACTTC.

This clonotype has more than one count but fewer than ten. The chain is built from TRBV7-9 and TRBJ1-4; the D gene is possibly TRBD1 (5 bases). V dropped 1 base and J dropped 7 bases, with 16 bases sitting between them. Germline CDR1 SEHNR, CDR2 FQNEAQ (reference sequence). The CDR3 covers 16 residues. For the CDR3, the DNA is TGTGCCAGCAGCTTAGATGGTACAGGTTGGAGTGAAAAACTGTTTTTT. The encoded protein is CASSLDGTGWSEKLFF. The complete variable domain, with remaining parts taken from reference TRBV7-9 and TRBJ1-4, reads DTGVSQNPRHKITKRGQNVTFRCDPISEHNRLYWYRQTLGQGPEFLTYFQNEAQLEKSRLLSDRFSAERPKGSFSTLEIQRTEQGDSAMYLCASSLDGTGWSEKLFFGSGTQLSVL.

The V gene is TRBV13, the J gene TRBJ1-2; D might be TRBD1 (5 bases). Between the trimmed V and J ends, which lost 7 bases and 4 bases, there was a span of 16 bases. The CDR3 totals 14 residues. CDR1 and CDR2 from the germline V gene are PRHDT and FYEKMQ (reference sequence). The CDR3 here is CASTLKRGGYGYTF. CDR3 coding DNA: TGTGCCAGCACCCTTAAGAGGGGTGGCTATGGCTACACCTTC.

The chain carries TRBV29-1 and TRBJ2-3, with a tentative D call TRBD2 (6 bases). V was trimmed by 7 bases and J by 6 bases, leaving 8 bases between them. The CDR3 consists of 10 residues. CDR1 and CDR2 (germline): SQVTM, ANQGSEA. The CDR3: CSAGGDTQYF. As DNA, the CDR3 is TGCAGCGCTGGGGGGGATACGCAGTATTTT.

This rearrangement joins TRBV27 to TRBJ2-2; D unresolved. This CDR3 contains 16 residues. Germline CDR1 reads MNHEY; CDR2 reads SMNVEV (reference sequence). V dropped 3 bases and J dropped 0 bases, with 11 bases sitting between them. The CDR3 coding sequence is TGTGCCAGCAGTTTTCGATTGGTCGCGAACACCGGGGAGCTGTTTTTT. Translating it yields CASSFRLVANTGELFF.

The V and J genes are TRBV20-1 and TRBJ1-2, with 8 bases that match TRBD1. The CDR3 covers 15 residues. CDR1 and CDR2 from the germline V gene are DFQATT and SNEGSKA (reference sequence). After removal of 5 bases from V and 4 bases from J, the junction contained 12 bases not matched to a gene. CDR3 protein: CSALESGQVIYGYTF. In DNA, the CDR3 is TGCAGTGCTCTAGAATCGGGACAGGTGATCTATGGCTACACCTTC.

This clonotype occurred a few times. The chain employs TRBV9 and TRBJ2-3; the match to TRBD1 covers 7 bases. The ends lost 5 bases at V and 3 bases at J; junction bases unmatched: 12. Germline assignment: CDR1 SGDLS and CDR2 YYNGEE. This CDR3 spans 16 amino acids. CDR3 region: CASSMIGGLGTDTQYF. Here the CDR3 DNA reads TGTGCCAGCAGTATGATAGGGGGCCTCGGGACAGATACGCAGTATTTT. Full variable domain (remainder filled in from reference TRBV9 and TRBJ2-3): DSGVTQTPKHLITATGQRVTLRCSPRSGDLSVYWYQQSLDQGLQFLIQYYNGEERAKGNILERFSAQQFPDLHSELNLSSLELGDSALYFCASSMIGGLGTDTQYFGPGTRLTVL.

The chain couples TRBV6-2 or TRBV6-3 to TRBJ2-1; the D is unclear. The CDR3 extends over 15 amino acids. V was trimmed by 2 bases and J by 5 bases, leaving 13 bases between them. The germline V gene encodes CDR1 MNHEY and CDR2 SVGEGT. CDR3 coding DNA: TGTGCCAGCAGTTACAGGGTAGCCCCCCACAATGAGCAGTTCTTC. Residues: CASSYRVAPHNEQFF.

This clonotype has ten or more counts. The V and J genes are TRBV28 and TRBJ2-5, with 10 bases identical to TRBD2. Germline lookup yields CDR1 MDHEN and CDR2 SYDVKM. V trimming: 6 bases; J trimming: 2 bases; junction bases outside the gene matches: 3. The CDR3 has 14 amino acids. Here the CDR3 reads CASRPAGGQETQYF. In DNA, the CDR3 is TGTGCCAGCAGACCAGCGGGGGGGCAAGAGACCCAGTACTTC.

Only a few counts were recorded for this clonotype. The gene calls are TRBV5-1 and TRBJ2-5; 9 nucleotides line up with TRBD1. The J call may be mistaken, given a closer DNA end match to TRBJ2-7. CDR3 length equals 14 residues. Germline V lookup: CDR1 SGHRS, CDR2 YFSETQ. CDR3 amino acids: CASSFDRGGREQYF. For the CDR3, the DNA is TGCGCCAGCAGCTTTGACAGGGGGGGACGCGAGCAGTACTTC.

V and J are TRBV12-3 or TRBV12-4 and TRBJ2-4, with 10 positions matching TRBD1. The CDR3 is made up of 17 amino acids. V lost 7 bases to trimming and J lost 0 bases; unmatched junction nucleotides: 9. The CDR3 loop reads CASTQGTGDIAKNIQYF. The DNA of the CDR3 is TGTGCCAGCACCCAAGGGACAGGGGATATAGCCAAAAACATTCAGTACTTC.

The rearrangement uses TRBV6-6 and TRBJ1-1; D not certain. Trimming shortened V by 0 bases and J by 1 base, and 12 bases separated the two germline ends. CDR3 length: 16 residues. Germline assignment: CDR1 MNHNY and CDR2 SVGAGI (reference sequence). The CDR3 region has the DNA TGTGCCAGCAGTTACTCTTCACGGACTCCGAACACTGAAGCTTTCTTT. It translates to CASSYSSRTPNTEAFF.

CDR3 in DNA: TGTGCCAGCTCACCACAGGGGGCGGACGAGCAGTACTTC. As protein: CASSPQGADEQYF. The gene calls are TRBV18 and TRBJ2-7; 7 positions agree with TRBD1. The V segment lost 1 base and the J segment 5 bases; nucleotides outside the gene matches: 2. Germline lookup yields CDR1 KGHSH and CDR2 LQKENI. The CDR3 contains 13 residues. The entire variable domain, with the rest obtained from reference TRBV18 and TRBJ2-7, is as follows: NAGVMQNPRHLVRRRGQEARLRCSPMKGHSHVYWYRQLPEEGLKFMVYLQKENIIDESGMPKERFSAEFPKEGPSILRIQQVVRGDSAAYFCASSPQGADEQYFGPGTRLTVT.

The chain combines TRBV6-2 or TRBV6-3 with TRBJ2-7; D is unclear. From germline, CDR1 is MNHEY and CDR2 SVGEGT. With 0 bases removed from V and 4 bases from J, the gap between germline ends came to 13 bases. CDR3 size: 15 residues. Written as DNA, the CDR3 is TGTGCCAGCAGTTACTCCCCGTTTGGCGCGTACGAGCAGTACTTC. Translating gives CASSYSPFGAYEQYF.

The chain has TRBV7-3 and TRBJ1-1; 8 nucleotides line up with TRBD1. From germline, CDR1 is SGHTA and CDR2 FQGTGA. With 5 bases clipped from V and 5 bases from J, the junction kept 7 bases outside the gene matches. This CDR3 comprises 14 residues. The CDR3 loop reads CASSPAGGETEAFF. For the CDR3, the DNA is TGTGCCAGCAGCCCCGCAGGGGGCGAAACTGAAGCTTTCTTT.

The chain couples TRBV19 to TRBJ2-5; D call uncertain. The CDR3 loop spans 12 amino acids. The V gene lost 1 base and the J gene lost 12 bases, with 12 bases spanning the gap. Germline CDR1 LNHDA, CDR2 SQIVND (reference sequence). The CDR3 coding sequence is TGTGCCAGTAGTATAGGGACGGAGCCGGAGTACTTC. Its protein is CASSIGTEPEYF. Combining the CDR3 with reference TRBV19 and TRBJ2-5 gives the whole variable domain DGGITQSPKYLFRKEGQNVTLSCEQNLNHDAMYWYRQDPGQGLRLIYYSQIVNDFQKGDIAEGYSVSREKKESFPLTVTSAQKNPTAFYLCASSIGTEPEYFGPGTRLLVL.